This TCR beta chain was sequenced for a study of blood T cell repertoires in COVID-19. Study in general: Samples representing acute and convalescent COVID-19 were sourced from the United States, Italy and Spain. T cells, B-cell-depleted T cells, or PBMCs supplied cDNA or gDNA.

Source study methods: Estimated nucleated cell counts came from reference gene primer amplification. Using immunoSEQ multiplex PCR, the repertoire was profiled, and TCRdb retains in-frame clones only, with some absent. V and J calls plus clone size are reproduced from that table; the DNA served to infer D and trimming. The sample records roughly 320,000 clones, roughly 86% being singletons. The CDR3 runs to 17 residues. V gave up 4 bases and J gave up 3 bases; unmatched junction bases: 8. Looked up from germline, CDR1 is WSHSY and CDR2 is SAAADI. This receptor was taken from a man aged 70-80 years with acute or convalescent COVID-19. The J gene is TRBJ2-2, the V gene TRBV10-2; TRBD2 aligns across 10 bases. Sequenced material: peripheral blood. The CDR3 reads CASSGVGTSVYTGELFF. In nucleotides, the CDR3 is TGCGCCAGCAGTGGCGTCGGGACTAGCGTTTACACCGGGGAGCTGTTTTTT.